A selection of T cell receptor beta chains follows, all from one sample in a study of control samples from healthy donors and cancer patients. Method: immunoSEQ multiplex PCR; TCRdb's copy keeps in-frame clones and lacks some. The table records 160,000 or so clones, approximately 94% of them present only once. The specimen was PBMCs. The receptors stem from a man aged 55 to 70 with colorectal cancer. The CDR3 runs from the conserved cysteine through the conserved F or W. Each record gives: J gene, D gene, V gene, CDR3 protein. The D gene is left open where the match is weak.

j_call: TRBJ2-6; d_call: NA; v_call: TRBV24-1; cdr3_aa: CATSGGSEVSSGANVLTF
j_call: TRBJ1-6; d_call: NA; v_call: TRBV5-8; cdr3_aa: CASSLWGTSSYNSPLHF
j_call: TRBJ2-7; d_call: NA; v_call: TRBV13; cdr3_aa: CASSLRGPEQYF
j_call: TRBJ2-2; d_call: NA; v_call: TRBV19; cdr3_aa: CASGRQGITGELFF
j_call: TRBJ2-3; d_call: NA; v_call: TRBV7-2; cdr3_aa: CASSLESGVGRDTDTQYF
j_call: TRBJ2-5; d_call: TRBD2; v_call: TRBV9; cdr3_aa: CASSPGTSGGAGQETQYF
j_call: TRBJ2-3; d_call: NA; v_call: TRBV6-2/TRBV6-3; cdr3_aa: CASSYFNMGTDTQYF
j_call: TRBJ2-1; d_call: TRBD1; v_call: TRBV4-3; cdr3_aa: CASSRGQGAEQFF
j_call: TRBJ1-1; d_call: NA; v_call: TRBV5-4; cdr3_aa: CVTWRGQNTEAFF
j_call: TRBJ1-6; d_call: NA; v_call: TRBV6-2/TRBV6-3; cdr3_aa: CASSYRSNSPLHF
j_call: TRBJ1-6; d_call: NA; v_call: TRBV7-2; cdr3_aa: CASTLTGNSPLHF
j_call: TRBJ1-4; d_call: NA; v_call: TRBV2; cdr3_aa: CASRFGSEKLFF
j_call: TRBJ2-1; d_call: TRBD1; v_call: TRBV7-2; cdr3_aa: CASSLAQGVYNEQFF
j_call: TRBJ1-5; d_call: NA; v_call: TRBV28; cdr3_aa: CASRQASNQPQHF
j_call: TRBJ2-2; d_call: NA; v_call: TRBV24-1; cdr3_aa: CATQEYSNTGELFF
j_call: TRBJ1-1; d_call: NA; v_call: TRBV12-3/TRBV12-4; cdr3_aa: CASSFGSTEAFF
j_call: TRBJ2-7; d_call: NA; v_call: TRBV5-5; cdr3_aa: CASSPDRSSYEQYF